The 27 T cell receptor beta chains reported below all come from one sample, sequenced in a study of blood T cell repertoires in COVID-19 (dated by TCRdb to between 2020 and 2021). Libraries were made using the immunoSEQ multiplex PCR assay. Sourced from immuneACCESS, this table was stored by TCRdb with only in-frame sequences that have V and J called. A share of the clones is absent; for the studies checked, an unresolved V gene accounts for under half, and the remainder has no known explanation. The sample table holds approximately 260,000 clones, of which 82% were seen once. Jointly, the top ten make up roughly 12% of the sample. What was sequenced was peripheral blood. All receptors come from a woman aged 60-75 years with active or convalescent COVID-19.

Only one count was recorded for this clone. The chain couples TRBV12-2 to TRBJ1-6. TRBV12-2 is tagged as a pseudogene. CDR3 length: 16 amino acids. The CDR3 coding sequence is TGTGCAAGTCGCTTATCCGAACCCGGCGCGGATTCACCCCTCCACTTT. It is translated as CASRLSEPGADSPLHF.

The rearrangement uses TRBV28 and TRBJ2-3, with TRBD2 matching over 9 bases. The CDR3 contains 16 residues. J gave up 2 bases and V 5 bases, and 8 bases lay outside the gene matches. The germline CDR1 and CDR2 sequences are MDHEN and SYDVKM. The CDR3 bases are TGTGCCAGCAGTCTGAGCGGGGGGCTTTACACAGATACGCAGTATTTT. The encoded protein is CASSLSGGLYTDTQYF.

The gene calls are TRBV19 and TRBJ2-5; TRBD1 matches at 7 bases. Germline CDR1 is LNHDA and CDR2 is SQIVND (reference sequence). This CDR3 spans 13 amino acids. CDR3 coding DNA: TGTCCCGCGACAGGGCCCAAGGCCCGGACCCAGTACTTC. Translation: CPATGPKARTQYF. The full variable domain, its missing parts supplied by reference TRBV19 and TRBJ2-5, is DGGITQSPKYLFRKEGQNVTLSCEQNLNHDAMYWYRQDPGQGLRLIYYSQIVNDFQKGDIAEGYSVSREKKESFPLTVTSAQKNPTAFYLCPATGPKARTQYFGPGTRLLVL.

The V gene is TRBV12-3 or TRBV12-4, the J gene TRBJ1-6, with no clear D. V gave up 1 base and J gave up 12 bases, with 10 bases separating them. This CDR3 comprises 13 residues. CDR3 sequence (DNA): TGTGCCAGCAGTTTAGGGCAGCCTAGACCCCTCCACTTT. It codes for CASSLGQPRPLHF.

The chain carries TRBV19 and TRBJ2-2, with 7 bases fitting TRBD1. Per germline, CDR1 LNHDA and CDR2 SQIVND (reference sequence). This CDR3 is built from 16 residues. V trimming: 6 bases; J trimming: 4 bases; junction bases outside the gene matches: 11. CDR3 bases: TGTGCCAGTAGGCCTGTCACAGGGGTTCTCACCGGGGAGCTGTTTTTT. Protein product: CASRPVTGVLTGELFF.

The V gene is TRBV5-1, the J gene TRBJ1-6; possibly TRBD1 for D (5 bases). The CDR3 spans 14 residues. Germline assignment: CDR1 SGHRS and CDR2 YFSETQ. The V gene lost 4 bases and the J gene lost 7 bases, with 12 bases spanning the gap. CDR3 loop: CASSRDWGNSPLHF. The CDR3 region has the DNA TGCGCCAGCAGCCGGGACTGGGGGAATTCACCCCTCCACTTT.

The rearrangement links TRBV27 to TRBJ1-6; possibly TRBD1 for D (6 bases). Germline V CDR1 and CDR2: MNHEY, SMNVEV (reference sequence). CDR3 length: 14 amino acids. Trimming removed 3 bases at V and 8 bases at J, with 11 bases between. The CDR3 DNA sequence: TGTGCCAGCAGTTTGCACAGGGCAGATTCACCCCTCCACTTT. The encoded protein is CASSLHRADSPLHF.

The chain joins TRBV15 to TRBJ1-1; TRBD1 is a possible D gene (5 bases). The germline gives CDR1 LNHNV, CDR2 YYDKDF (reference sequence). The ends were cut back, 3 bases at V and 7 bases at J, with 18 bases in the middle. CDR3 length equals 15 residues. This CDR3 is CATSSGGGTGLEAFF. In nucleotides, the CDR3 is TGTGCCACCAGCAGTGGGGGTGGCACGGGACTTGAAGCTTTCTTT.

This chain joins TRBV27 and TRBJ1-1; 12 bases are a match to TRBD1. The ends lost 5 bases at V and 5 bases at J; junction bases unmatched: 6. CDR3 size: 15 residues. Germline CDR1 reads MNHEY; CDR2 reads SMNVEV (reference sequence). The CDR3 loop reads CASSGRDRGPTEAFF. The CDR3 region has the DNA TGTGCCAGCAGTGGACGGGACAGGGGGCCGACTGAAGCTTTCTTT.

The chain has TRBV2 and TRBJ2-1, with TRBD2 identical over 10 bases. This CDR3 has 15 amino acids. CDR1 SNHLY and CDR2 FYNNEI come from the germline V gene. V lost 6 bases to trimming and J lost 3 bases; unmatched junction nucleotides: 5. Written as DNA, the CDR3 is TGTGCCAGCAGCCAGCTAGCGGGGGACTACAATGAGCAGTTCTTC. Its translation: CASSQLAGDYNEQFF.

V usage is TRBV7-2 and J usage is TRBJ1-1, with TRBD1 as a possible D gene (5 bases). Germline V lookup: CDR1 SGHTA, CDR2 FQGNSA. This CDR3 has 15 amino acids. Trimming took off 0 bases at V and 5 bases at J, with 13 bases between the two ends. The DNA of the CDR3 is TGTGCCAGCAGCTTAGCGTTGGGGGGAGTGACTGAAGCTTTCTTT. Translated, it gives CASSLALGGVTEAFF.

CDR3 nucleotides: TGTGCCAGCAGCTCGTTTCCCAGGGATATGAACACTGAAGCTTTCTTT. Amino acids: CASSSFPRDMNTEAFF. This sequence joins TRBV11-1 and TRBJ1-1; TRBD1 is a possible D gene (5 bases). CDR1 and CDR2 (germline): SGHAT, FQDESV (reference sequence). Trimming cost V 4 bases and J 0 bases, with 15 bases left between them. The CDR3 is 16 residues long. Full variable domain (rest looked up from reference TRBV11-1 and TRBJ1-1): EAEVAQSPRYKITEKSQAVAFWCDPISGHATLYWYRQILGQGPELLVQFQDESVVDDSQLPKDRFSAERLKGVDSTLKIQPAELGDSAMYLCASSSFPRDMNTEAFFGQGTRLTVV.

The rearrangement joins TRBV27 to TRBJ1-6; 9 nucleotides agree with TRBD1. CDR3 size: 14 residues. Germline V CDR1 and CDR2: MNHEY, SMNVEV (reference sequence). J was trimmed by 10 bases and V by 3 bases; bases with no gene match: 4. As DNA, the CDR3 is TGTGCCAGCAGTTTCTCGGGACAGGGCTCACCCCTCCACTTT. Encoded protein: CASSFSGQGSPLHF.

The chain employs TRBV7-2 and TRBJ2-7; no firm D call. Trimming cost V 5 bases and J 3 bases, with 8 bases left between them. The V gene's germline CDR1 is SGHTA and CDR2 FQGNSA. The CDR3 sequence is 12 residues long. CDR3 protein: CASSDTFYEQYF. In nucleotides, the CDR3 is TGTGCCAGCAGCGACACTTTCTACGAGCAGTACTTC.

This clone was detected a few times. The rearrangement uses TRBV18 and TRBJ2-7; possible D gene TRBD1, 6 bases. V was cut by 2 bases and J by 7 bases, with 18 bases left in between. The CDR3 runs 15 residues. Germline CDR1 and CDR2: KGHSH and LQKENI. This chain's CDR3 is CASSPAQGVLGEQYF. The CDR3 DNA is TGTGCCAGCTCACCAGCACAGGGAGTTTTGGGGGAGCAGTACTTC. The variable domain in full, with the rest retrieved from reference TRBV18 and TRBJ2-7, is NAGVMQNPRHLVRRRGQEARLRCSPMKGHSHVYWYRQLPEEGLKFMVYLQKENIIDESGMPKERFSAEFPKEGPSILRIQQVVRGDSAAYFCASSPAQGVLGEQYFGPGTRLTVT.

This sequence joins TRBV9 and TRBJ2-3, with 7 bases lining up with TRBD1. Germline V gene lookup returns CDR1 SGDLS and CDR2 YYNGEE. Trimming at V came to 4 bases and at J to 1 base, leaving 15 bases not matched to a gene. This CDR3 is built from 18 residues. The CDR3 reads CASSPRRGSSLGTDTQYF. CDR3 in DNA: TGTGCCAGCAGCCCCCGCAGGGGGTCTAGCCTGGGCACAGATACGCAGTATTTT.

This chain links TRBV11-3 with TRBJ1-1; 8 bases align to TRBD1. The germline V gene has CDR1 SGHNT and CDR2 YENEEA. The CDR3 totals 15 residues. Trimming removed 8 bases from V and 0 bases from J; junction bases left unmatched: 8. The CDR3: CASSQGGTMNTEAFF. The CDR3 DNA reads TGTGCCAGCTCACAGGGGGGTACGATGAACACTGAAGCTTTCTTT.

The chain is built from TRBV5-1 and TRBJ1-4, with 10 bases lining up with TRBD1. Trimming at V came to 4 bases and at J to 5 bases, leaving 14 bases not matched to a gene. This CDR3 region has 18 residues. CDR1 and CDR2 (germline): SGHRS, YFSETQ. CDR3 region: CASSLGDRGLTGNEKLFF. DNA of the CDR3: TGCGCCAGCAGCCTAGGAGACAGGGGGCTTACGGGGAATGAAAAACTGTTTTTT.

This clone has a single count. The CDR3 DNA is TGTGCCAGCAGTGGACAGGGAATCAGCGGCTACACCTTC. It codes for CASSGQGISGYTF. The chain carries TRBV2 and TRBJ1-2, with 7 bases aligning to TRBD1. Germline V gene lookup returns CDR1 SNHLY and CDR2 FYNNEI. The CDR3 consists of 13 residues. V lost 4 bases, J lost 8 bases, and 7 bases stayed unmatched. Together with reference TRBV2 and TRBJ1-2, the CDR3 gives the full variable domain: EPEVTQTPSHQVTQMGQEVILRCVPISNHLYFYWYRQILGQKVEFLVSFYNNEISEKSEIFDDQFSVERPDGSNFTLKIRSTKLEDSAMYFCASSGQGISGYTFGSGTRLTVV.

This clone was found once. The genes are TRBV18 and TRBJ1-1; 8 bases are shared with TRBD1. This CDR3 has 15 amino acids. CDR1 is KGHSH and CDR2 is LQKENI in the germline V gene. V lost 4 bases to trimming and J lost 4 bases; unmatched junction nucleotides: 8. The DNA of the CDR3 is TGTGCCAGCTCACTCGGACAGGGCCGTACCACTGAAGCTTTCTTT. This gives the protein CASSLGQGRTTEAFF.

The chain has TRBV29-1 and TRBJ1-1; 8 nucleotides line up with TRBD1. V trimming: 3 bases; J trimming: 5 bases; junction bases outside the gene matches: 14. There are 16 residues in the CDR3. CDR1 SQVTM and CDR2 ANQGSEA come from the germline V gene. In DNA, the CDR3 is TGCAGCGTTGATTCCGTAGCAGGGGGCGTAGGTACTGAAGCTTTCTTT. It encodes CSVDSVAGGVGTEAFF.

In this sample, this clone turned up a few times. The DNA for the CDR3 is TGTGCCAGCAGCTTAAACCCGGGACAGGGAGGCACAGATACGCAGTATTTT. Amino acid sequence: CASSLNPGQGGTDTQYF. The gene calls are TRBV7-3 and TRBJ2-3; TRBD1 aligns across 9 bases. CDR1 and CDR2 (germline): SGHTA, FQGTGA. The trim removed 1 base at V and 1 base at J, leaving 6 bases unmatched. The CDR3 has 17 residues.

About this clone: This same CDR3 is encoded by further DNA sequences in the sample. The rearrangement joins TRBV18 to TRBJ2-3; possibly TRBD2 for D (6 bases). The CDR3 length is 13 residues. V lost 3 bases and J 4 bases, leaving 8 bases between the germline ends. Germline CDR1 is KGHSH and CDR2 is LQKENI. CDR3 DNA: TGTGCCAGCTCACCGGGGGGTCCAGATACGCAGTATTTT. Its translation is CASSPGGPDTQYF.

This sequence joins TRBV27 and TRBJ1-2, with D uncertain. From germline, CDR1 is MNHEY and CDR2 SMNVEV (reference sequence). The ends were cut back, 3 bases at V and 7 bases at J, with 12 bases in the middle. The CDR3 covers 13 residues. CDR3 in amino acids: CASSFTGSLGYTF. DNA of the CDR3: TGTGCCAGCAGTTTTACGGGTTCCCTTGGCTACACCTTC.

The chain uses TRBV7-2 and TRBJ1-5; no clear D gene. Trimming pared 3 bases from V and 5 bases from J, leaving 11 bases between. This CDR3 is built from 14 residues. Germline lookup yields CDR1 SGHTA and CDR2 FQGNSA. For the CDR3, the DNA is TGTGCCAGCAGCTTGAGGGAGGGAGATCAGCCCCAGCATTTT. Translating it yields CASSLREGDQPQHF.

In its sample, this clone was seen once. CDR3 protein: CASSVGTGGRAYGYTF. In DNA, the CDR3 is TGTGCCAGCAGCGTAGGAACAGGGGGCCGGGCCTATGGCTACACCTTC. V and J are TRBV9 and TRBJ1-2, with TRBD1 identical over 9 bases. The V and J ends lost 0 bases and 4 bases, in that order; junction bases with no gene match: 7. Germline CDR1 reads SGDLS; CDR2 reads YYNGEE. CDR3 length: 16 residues.

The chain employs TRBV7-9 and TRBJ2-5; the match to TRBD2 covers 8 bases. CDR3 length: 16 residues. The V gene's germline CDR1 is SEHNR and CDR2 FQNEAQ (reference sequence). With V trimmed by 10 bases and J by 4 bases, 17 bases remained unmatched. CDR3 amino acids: CATPPSGGAARETQYF. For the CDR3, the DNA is TGTGCCACCCCCCCTTCCGGGGGGGCCGCGCGAGAGACCCAGTACTTC.